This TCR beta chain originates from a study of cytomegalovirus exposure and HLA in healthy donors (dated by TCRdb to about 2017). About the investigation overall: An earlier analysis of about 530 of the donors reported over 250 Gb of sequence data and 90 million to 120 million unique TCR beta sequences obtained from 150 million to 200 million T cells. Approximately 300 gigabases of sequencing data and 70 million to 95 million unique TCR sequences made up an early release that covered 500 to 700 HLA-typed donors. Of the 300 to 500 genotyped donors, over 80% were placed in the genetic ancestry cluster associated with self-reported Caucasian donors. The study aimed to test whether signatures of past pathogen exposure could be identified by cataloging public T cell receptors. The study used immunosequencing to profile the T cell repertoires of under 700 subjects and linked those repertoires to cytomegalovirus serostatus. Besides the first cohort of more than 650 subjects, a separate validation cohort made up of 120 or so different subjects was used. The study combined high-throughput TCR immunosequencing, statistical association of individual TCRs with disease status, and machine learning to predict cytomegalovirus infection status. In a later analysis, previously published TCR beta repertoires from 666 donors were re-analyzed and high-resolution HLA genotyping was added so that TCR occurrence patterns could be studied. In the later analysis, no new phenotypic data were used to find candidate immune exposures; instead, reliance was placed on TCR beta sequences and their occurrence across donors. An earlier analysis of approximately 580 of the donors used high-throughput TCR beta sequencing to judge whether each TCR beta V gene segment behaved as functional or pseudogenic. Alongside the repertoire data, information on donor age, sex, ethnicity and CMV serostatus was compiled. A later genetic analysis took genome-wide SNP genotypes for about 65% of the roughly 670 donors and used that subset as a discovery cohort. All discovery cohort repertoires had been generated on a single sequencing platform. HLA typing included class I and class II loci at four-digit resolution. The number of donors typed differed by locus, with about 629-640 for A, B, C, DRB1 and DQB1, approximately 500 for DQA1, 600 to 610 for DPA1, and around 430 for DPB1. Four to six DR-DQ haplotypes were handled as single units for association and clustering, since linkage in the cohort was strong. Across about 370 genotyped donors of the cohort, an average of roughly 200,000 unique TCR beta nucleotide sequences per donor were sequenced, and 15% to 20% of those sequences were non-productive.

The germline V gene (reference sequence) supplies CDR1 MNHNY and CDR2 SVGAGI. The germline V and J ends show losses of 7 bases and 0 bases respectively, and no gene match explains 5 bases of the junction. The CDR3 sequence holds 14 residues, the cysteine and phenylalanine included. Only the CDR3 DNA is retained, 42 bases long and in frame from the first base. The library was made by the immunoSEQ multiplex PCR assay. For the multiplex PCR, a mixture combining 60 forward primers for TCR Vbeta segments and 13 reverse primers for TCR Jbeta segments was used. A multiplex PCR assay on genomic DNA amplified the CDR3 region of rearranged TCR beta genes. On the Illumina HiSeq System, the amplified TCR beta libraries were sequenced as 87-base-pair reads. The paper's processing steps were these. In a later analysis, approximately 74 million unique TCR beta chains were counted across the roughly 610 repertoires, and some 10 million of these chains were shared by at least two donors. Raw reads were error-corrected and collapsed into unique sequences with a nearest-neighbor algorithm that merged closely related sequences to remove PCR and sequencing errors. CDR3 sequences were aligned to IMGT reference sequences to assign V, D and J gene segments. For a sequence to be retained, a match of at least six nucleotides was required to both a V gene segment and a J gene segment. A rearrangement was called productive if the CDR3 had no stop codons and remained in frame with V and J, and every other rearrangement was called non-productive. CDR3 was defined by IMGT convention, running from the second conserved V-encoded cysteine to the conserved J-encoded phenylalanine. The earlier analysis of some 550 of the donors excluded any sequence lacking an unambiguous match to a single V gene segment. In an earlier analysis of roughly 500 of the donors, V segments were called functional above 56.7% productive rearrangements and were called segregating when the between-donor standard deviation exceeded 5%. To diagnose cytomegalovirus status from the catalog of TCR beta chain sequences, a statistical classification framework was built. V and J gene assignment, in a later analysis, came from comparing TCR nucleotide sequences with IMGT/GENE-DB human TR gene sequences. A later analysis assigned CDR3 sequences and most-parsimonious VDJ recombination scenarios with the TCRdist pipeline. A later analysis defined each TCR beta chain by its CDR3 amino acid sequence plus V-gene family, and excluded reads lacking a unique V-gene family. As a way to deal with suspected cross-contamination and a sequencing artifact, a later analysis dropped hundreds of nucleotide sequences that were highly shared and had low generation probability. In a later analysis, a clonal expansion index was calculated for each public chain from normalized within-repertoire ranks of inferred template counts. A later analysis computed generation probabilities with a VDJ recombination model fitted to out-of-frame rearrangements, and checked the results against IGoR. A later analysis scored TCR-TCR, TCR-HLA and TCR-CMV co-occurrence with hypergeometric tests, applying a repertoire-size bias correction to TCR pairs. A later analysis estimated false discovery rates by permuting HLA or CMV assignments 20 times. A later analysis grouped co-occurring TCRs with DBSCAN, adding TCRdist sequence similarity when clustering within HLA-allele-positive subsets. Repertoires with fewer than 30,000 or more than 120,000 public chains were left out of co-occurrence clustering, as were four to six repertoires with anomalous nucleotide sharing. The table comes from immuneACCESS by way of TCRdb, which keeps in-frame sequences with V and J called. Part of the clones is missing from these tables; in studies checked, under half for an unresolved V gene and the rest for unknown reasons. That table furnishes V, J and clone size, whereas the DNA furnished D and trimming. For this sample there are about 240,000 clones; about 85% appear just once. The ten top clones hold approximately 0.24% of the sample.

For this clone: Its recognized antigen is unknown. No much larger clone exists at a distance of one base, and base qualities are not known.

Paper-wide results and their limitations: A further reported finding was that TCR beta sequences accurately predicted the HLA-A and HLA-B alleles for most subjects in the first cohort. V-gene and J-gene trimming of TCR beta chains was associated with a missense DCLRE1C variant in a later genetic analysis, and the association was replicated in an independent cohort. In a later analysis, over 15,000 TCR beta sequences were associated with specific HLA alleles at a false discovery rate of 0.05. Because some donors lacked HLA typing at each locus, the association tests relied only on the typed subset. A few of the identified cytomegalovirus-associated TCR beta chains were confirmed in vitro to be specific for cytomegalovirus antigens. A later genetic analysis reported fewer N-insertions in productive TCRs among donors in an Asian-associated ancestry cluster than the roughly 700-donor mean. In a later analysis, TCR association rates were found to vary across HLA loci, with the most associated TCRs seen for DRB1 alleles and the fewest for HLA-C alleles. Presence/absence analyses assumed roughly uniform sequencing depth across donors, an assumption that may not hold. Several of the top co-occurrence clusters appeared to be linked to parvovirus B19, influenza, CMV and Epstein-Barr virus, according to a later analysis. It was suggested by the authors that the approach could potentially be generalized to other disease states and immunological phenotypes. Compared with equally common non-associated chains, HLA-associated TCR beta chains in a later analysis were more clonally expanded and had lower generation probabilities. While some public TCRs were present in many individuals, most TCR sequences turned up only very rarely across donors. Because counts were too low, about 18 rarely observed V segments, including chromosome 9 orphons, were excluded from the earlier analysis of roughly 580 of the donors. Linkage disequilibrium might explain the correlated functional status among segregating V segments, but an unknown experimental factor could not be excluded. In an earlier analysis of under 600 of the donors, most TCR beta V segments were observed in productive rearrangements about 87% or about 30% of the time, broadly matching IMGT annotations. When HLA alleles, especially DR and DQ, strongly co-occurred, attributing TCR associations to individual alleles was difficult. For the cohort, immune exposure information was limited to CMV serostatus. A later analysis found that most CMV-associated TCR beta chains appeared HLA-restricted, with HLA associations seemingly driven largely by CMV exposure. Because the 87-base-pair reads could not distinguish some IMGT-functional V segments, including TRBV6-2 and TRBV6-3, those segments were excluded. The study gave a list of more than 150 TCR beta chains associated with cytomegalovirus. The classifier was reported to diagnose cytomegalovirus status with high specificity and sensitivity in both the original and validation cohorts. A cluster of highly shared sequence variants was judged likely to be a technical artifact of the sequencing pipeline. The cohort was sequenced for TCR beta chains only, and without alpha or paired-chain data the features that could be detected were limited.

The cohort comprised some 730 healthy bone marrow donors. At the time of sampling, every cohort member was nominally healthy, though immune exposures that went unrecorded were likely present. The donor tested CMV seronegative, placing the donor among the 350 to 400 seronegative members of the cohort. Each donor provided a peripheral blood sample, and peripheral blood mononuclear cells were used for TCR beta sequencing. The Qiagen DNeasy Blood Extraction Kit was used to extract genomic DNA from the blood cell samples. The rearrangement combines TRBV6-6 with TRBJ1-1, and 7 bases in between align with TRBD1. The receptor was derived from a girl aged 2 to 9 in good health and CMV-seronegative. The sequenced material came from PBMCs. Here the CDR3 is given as CASIRTGMNTEAFF. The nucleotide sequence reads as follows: TGTGCCAGCATAAGGACAGGCATGAACACTGAAGCTTTCTTT.